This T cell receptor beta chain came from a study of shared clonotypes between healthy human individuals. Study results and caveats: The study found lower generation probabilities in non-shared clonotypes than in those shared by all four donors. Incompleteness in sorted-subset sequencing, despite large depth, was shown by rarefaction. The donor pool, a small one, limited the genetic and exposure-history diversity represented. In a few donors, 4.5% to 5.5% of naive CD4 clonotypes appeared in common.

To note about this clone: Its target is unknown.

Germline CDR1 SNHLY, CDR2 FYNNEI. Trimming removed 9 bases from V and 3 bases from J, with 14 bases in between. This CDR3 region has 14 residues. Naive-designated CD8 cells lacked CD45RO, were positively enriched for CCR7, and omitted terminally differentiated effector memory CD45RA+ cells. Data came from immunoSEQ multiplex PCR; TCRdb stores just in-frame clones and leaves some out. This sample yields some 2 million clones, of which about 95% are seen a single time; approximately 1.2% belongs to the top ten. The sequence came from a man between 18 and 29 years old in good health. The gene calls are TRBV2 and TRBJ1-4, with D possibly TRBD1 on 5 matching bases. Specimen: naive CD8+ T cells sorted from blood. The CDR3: CASATGLPNEKLFF. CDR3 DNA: TGTGCCAGTGCTACAGGCCTTCCTAATGAAAAACTGTTTTTT. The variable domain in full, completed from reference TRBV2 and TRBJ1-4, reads EPEVTQTPSHQVTQMGQEVILRCVPISNHLYFYWYRQILGQKVEFLVSFYNNEISEKSEIFDDQFSVERPDGSNFTLKIRSTKLEDSAMYFCASATGLPNEKLFFGSGTQLSVL.